One and the same sample provided the 22 T cell receptor beta chains below, sequenced in a study of blood T cells in healthy people across ages. Through a sample-barcoded 5' primer and a J-beta primer mix, a second PCR was run for roughly 6 to 12 cycles. TCRdb re-called the 5' RACE reads with MiXCR, one entry per CDR3 protein. The top ten hold 15% to 17% of the sample, which has 650,000 to 700,000 distinct CDR3 sequences, approximately 29% seen once. The sequenced sample was blood. The receptors here all came from a woman of 80 years or more in good health.

This clonotype was seen many times. The gene calls are TRBV7-2 and TRBJ2-1; D gene uncertain. This CDR3 region has 13 residues. Trimming removed 3 bases from V and 10 bases from J, with 13 bases in between. Per germline, CDR1 SGHTA and CDR2 FQGNSA. The CDR3 is CASSFNKVREQFF. Written as DNA, the CDR3 is TGTGCCAGCAGCTTTAATAAGGTTCGGGAGCAGTTCTTC.

This clonotype was recorded at least ten times. V gene TRBV10-3 combines with J gene TRBJ2-7, with 9 bases identical to TRBD2. Unmatched junction bases numbered 12, after V lost 9 bases and J lost 6 bases. The CDR3 spans 14 residues. The germline V gene encodes CDR1 ENHRY and CDR2 SYGVKD. DNA for the CDR3: TGTGCCATGGCCTCCGGGACTAGCAAGGGCGAGCAGTACTTC. This encodes CAMASGTSKGEQYF.

Concerning this clonotype: This may be a read error, as it is one base from a much larger clone. The chain joins TRBV4-1 to TRBJ2-7, with TRBD2 identical over 13 bases. V shed 2 bases and J 7 bases; nucleotides not matched to a gene: 11. CDR1 MGHRA and CDR2 YSYEKL come from the germline V gene. The CDR3 runs 17 residues. The CDR3, as DNA: TGCGCCAGCAGCCAACCTAAGGGACTAGCGGGGACCAATGAGCAGTACTTC. Amino acid sequence: CASSQPKGLAGTNEQYF.

This clonotype was detected many times. J is TRBJ1-5 and V is TRBV20-1; D is ambiguous. The CDR3 is made up of 13 amino acids. V lost 4 bases and J 0 bases, leaving 7 bases between the germline ends. The V gene's germline CDR1 is DFQATT and CDR2 SNEGSKA (reference sequence). The CDR3 here is CSAKRDSNQPQHF. In DNA form, the CDR3 reads TGCAGTGCTAAGCGGGATAGCAATCAGCCCCAGCATTTT.

This clonotype was counted many times. The CDR3 DNA is TGTGCCAGCAGTGAAGGGCCAGGGGGCCCCAACAATGAGCAGTTCTTC. This sequence encodes CASSEGPGGPNNEQFF. This chain uses TRBV2 with TRBJ2-1, with TRBD1 identical over 8 bases. Germline V gives CDR1 SNHLY, CDR2 FYNNEI. The length of the CDR3 is 16 residues. The V gene end was trimmed by 1 base and the J gene end by 5 bases; junction bases not matched to a gene: 7.

The table lists this clonotype with many counts. The V call is TRBV9, the J call TRBJ2-7, with a possible D match to TRBD2 (6 bases). The V end was cut by 5 bases, the J end by 7 bases, with 22 bases between. CDR1 and CDR2 from the germline V gene are SGDLS and YYNGEE. The CDR3 spans 15 residues. CDR3 amino acids: CASSAAGTQSGEQYF. CDR3 DNA: TGTGCCAGCAGTGCAGCCGGGACTCAGTCTGGGGAGCAGTACTTC. The variable domain in full, completed from reference TRBV9 and TRBJ2-7, reads DSGVTQTPKHLITATGQRVTLRCSPRSGDLSVYWYQQSLDQGLQFLIQYYNGEERAKGNILERFSAQQFPDLHSELNLSSLELGDSALYFCASSAAGTQSGEQYFGPGTRLTVT.

In this sample, this clonotype turned up a few times. Written as DNA, the CDR3 is TGTGCCAGCAGCCAAGCCGGAGGGGCGCCGGCCACCGGGGAGCTGTTTTTT. Protein sequence: CASSQAGGAPATGELFF. V is TRBV7-8 and J is TRBJ2-2; TRBD2 is a possible D gene (6 bases). This CDR3 has 17 amino acids. Trimming took 5 bases from V and 4 from J, leaving 20 bases between them. CDR1 and CDR2 from the germline V gene are SGHVS and FQNEAQ.

The V gene is TRBV5-1, the J gene TRBJ2-3, with 7 positions matching TRBD2. The germline gives CDR1 SGHRS, CDR2 YFSETQ. The CDR3 contains 16 residues. The junction had 5 bases not matched to a gene; V was cut back by 0 bases and J by 1 base. The CDR3 region has the DNA TGCGCCAGCAGCTTGGCCCTGGCGGGAGGCACAGATACGCAGTATTTT. Translating it yields CASSLALAGGTDTQYF.

This clonotype was seen at least ten times. The chain joins TRBV4-1 to TRBJ2-1; TRBD2 aligns across 9 bases. This CDR3 region has 17 residues. Trimming cost V 0 bases and J 8 bases; bases outside gene matches: 11. Germline V gene sequence: CDR1 MGHRA, CDR2 YSYEKL. The CDR3 sequence is CASSQDVAGALLDEQFF. The CDR3 bases are TGCGCCAGCAGCCAAGATGTAGCGGGGGCCCTTTTGGATGAGCAGTTCTTC.

This clonotype has a count of ten or more. This chain uses TRBV6-4 with TRBJ1-5; D unclear. Germline-derived CDR1 and CDR2 are MRHNA and SNTAGT. V dropped 5 bases and J dropped 0 bases, with 23 bases sitting between them. The length of the CDR3 is 19 residues. CDR3 loop: CASSQLTSTENYSNQPQHF. CDR3 bases: TGTGCCAGCAGTCAGCTGACGTCGACGGAGAATTATAGCAATCAGCCCCAGCATTTT.

About this clonotype: This may come from a read error, since a much larger clone is one base off. The rearrangement joins TRBV7-2 to TRBJ2-6, with D hard to call. Germline V gives CDR1 SGHTA, CDR2 FQGNSA. V lost 10 bases to trimming and J lost 0 bases, with 7 bases between them. The CDR3 has 13 residues. CDR3 amino acids: CATRSSGANVLTF. The CDR3 bases are TGTGCCACAAGAAGCTCTGGGGCCAACGTCCTGACTTTC.

The genes are TRBV11-2 and TRBJ2-7; D may be TRBD1 (6 bases). In germline, CDR1 is SGHAT, CDR2 FQNNGV. Trimming pared 5 bases from V and 3 bases from J, leaving 11 bases between. This CDR3 spans 13 amino acids. The CDR3 loop is CASSLGTYYEQYF. CDR3 nucleotide sequence: TGTGCCAGCAGCCTTGGGACATACTACGAGCAGTACTTC.

For this clonotype: A much bigger clone sits one base away, suggesting this may be a read error. CDR3 DNA: TGCAGCGTTGTTTCCGGGAACTCTGGGGCCAACGTCCGGACTTTC. Translated: CSVVSGNSGANVRTF. V and J are TRBV29-1 and TRBJ2-6, with D perhaps matching TRBD1 or TRBD2 (5 bases each). The CDR3 runs to 15 residues. Germline V lookup: CDR1 SQVTM, CDR2 ANQGSEA.

This chain joins TRBV6-1 and TRBJ2-3, with D possibly matching TRBD2 (5 bases). Per the germline V gene, CDR1 is MNHNS and CDR2 is SASEGT. The CDR3 totals 13 residues. Trimming left V 7 bases short and J 2 bases short, with 10 bases between. Here the CDR3 reads CASIRGSTDTQYF. CDR3 sequence (DNA): TGTGCCAGCATACGGGGATCCACAGATACGCAGTATTTT.

Remarks on this clonotype: This could be a read error, since a much larger clone is one nucleotide away. V usage is TRBV6-1 and J usage is TRBJ2-3, with a tentative D call TRBD2 (5 bases). Germline V gene data show CDR1 as MNHNS and CDR2 as SASEGT. Deletions cut 7 bases from V and 8 bases from J, with 16 bases between. This CDR3 spans 13 amino acids. CDR3 sequence reads: CASIGGYPSTQYF. The CDR3 DNA reads TGTGCCAGCATTGGAGGTTACCCCAGTACGCAGTATTTT.

The chain has TRBV4-2 and TRBJ2-3; D is uncertain. Between the trimmed V and J ends, which lost 1 base and 4 bases, there was a span of 12 bases. The length of the CDR3 is 15 residues. In germline, CDR1 is LGHNA, CDR2 YNFKEQ. Written as DNA, the CDR3 is TGTGCCAGCAGCCAAGGGTTACGGCGCCCAGATACGCAGTATTTT. Its protein is CASSQGLRRPDTQYF.

In the case of this clonotype: Its ends do not fully match the called genes, so a read error is possible. The chain carries TRBV7-9 and TRBJ1-4; D possibly corresponds to TRBD1 (5 bases). CDR1 is SEHNR and CDR2 is FQNEAQ in the germline V gene (reference sequence). CDR3 length: 14 residues. This CDR3 reads CASSSGTYNENLFF. CDR3 coding DNA: TGTGCCAGCAGTTCCGGGACGTATAATGAAAACCTGTTTTTT.

The V gene is TRBV5-1, the J gene TRBJ1-2, with D perhaps matching TRBD1 (5 bases). V was cut by 4 bases and J by 6 bases, with 19 bases left in between. CDR1 is SGHRS and CDR2 is YFSETQ in the germline V gene. The CDR3 sequence is 15 residues long. This chain's CDR3 is CASSPAGQTKHGYTF. The CDR3 region has the DNA TGCGCCAGCAGCCCGGCGGGGCAGACCAAGCATGGCTACACCTTC.

The chain combines TRBV19 with TRBJ1-1, with D hard to call. CDR1 is LNHDA and CDR2 is SQIVND in the germline V gene (reference sequence). The V end lost 1 base, the J end lost 4 bases, and 10 bases lay between the germline ends. This CDR3 region has 14 residues. CDR3 nucleotide sequence: TGTGCCAGTAGTATAGGGCGTCAAGGCACTGAAGCTTTCTTT. Its protein is CASSIGRQGTEAFF.

On this clonotype: The conserved phenylalanine or tryptophan is not found at the CDR3 terminus, so this likely reflects a read error. This chain connects TRBV6-5 to TRBJ2-7; D may be TRBD1 or TRBD2 (5 bases each). In germline, CDR1 is MNHEY, CDR2 SVGAGI. This CDR3 has 13 amino acids. V was clipped by 2 bases and J by 5 bases, with 10 bases between them. The CDR3 loop reads CASSYGTENEQYL. The CDR3 region has the DNA TGTGCCAGCAGTTACGGGACCGAAAACGAGCAGTACTTA.

This clonotype was counted ten times or more. The chain's CDR3 is CSVEGGQGGTEAFF. The CDR3 DNA follows: TGCAGCGTTGAGGGTGGGCAGGGCGGCACTGAAGCTTTCTTT. This chain connects TRBV29-1 to TRBJ1-1; D perhaps matches TRBD1 (5 bases). CDR1 SQVTM and CDR2 ANQGSEA come from the germline V gene. This CDR3 has 14 residues. Trimming left V 3 bases short and J 4 bases short, with 15 bases between.

This clonotype has only a few counts. The chain links TRBV7-2 to TRBJ1-1, with a tentative D call TRBD1 (6 bases). The germline V and J ends were trimmed by 2 bases and 5 bases, with 18 bases remaining between them. CDR1 is SGHTA and CDR2 is FQGNSA in the germline V gene. The CDR3 has 16 residues. The CDR3 DNA reads TGTGCCAGCAGCTTATGGGAACAGGGTTTGGGGACTGAAGCTTTCTTT. It codes for CASSLWEQGLGTEAFF.